A single TCR beta chain is shown here with its context. Original analysis: It was from reference gene primer amplification that nucleated cell counts were estimated. Measured with immunoSEQ multiplex PCR; TCRdb has only the in-frame clones, and not every one. D and trimming come from the DNA, and the V and J calls and clone size come from that table. This table holds under 200,000 clones, about 80% found once. The cohort comprised adults aged roughly 18 to 95 years residing in under 30 US areas. Researchers sorted participants into cohorts using their self-reported clinical history. V shed 3 bases and J shed 4 bases, with 15 bases lying between them. CDR3 length: 15 residues. Germline V gives CDR1 SGHTA, CDR2 FQGNSA. The sample comes from a study of blood T cell repertoires in COVID-19. Study overall: From T cells, B-cell-depleted T cells, or PBMCs came the material, which was cDNA or gDNA.

The sequence derives from a woman aged 60-75 years with acute COVID-19. The sequenced material came from PBMCs or T cells enriched from blood (not recorded which). This sequence joins TRBV7-2 and TRBJ1-1; D perhaps matches TRBD1 (5 bases). The CDR3 sequence is CASSFMAGHTTEAFF. The CDR3 region has the DNA TGTGCCAGCAGCTTTATGGCGGGGCACACCACTGAAGCTTTCTTT.